Following are 14 T cell receptor beta chains from one sample sequenced in a study of shared clonotypes between healthy human individuals. Assay: immunoSEQ multiplex PCR; the TCRdb copy retains only in-frame clones and omits some. This table has around 320,000 clones, 80% to 90% appearing once. The sample comprised memory CD8+ T cells sorted from blood. Subset in this sample: CD45RO+ cells pooled with CCR7-negative TemRA cells. The receptors shown here come from a man aged 18 to 30 in good health.

Here the CDR3 DNA reads TGTGCCAGTCATGACCCCCGGAGGCTAGCGGGGGAGCAGTTCTTC. This sequence encodes CASHDPRRLAGEQFF. V and J are TRBV6-5 and TRBJ2-1; TRBD2 aligns across 9 bases. Germline V gene sequence: CDR1 MNHEY, CDR2 SVGAGI. V shed 9 bases, J shed 10 bases, and the junction held 16 bases outside the gene matches. The CDR3 contains 15 residues.

The J gene is TRBJ1-5, the V gene TRBV2; D not resolved. With 2 bases removed from V and 8 bases from J, the gap between germline ends came to 10 bases. The CDR3 is made up of 13 amino acids. CDR1 SNHLY and CDR2 FYNNEI come from the germline V gene. CDR3 in DNA: TGTGCCAGCAGTGAACACAGAGAGAAGCCCCAGCATTTT. It encodes CASSEHREKPQHF.

This chain links TRBV13 with TRBJ2-5; tentative D call: TRBD2 (6 bases). V shed 5 bases and J shed 2 bases, with 12 bases lying between them. The CDR3 consists of 14 residues. Looked up from germline, CDR1 is PRHDT and CDR2 is FYEKMQ (reference sequence). As DNA, the CDR3 is TGTGCCAGCAGCATCGGGACTTATCAAGAGACCCAGTACTTC. This gives the protein CASSIGTYQETQYF.

In this sample, this clone turned up once. The chain is built from TRBV9 and TRBJ2-7; 8 bases fit TRBD1. V lost 3 bases, J lost 3 bases, and 5 bases stayed unmatched. The CDR3 length is 14 residues. The V gene's germline CDR1 is SGDLS and CDR2 YYNGEE. CDR3 nucleotide sequence: TGTGCCAGCAGCGCGGCCGGGACAGGCTACGAGCAGTACTTC. Translating it yields CASSAAGTGYEQYF.

This sequence joins TRBV27 and TRBJ2-7; 8 nucleotides match TRBD2. CDR3 length: 13 residues. CDR1 is MNHEY, CDR2 SMNVEV, per germline (reference sequence). V trimming: 5 bases; J trimming: 5 bases; junction bases outside the gene matches: 5. This CDR3 is CASSPLGGDEQYF. As DNA, the CDR3 is TGTGCCAGCAGTCCCCTCGGGGGGGACGAGCAGTACTTC.

This sequence joins TRBV29-1 and TRBJ2-2; maybe TRBD2 (7 bases). Between the trimmed V and J ends, which lost 0 bases and 1 base, there was a span of 12 bases. This CDR3 comprises 16 residues. CDR1 SQVTM and CDR2 ANQGSEA come from the germline V gene. CDR3 in DNA: TGCAGCGTTGAAGAAACGGGGGGCAGGAACACCGGGGAGCTGTTTTTT. Translating gives CSVEETGGRNTGELFF.

V usage is TRBV7-6 and J usage is TRBJ2-7; 13 bases map to TRBD2. Germline CDR1 SGHVS, CDR2 FNYEAQ. The V and J ends lost 5 bases and 6 bases, in that order; junction bases with no gene match: 4. The CDR3 is made up of 14 amino acids. For the CDR3, the DNA is TGTGCCAGCAGCCCGGGACTAGCGGGGTTCGAGCAGTACTTC. Translation: CASSPGLAGFEQYF.

V is TRBV10-3 and J is TRBJ2-7; TRBD1 matches 12 bases. CDR1 and CDR2 from the germline V gene are ENHRY and SYGVKD. The V segment lost 2 bases and the J segment 1 base; nucleotides outside the gene matches: 3. The CDR3 extends over 16 amino acids. The CDR3 DNA reads as TGTGCCATCAGTGAGGGGACAGGGGGCTCGTCCTACGAGCAGTACTTC. It is translated as CAISEGTGGSSYEQYF.

V gene TRBV5-4 combines with J gene TRBJ2-3; D possibly corresponds to TRBD2 (5 bases). Germline V gene data show CDR1 as SGHNT and CDR2 as YYREEE (reference sequence). There are 15 residues in the CDR3. V was shortened by 3 bases and J by 4 bases, with 15 bases between the two germline ends. The DNA for the CDR3 is TGTGCCAGCAGCTGGGGTCTAAGCGGCCCAGATACGCAGTATTTT. Translating gives CASSWGLSGPDTQYF.

CDR3 residues: CASSLRGLSYNEQFF. The CDR3 coding sequence is TGCGCCAGCAGCTTACGGGGCTTGTCCTACAATGAGCAGTTCTTC. The chain employs TRBV5-1 and TRBJ2-1; D tentatively reads TRBD1 or TRBD2 (5 bases each). The germline V gene has CDR1 SGHRS and CDR2 YFSETQ. V dropped 2 bases and J dropped 1 base, with 10 bases sitting between them. The CDR3 extends over 15 amino acids. Drawing the rest from reference TRBV5-1 and TRBJ2-1, the complete variable domain is KAGVTQTPRYLIKTRGQQVTLSCSPISGHRSVSWYQQTPGQGLQFLFEYFSETQRNKGNFPGRFSGRQFSNSRSEMNVSTLELGDSALYLCASSLRGLSYNEQFFGPGTRLTVL.

The rearrangement links TRBV6-6 to TRBJ2-7; D unclear. The CDR3 is 13 residues long. The ends were cut back, 2 bases at V and 7 bases at J, with 12 bases in the middle. Germline V gives CDR1 MNHNY, CDR2 SVGAGI (reference sequence). Here the CDR3 reads CASSYADATEQYF. CDR3 nucleotides: TGTGCCAGCAGTTACGCGGATGCCACGGAGCAGTACTTC.

This chain uses TRBV5-6 with TRBJ2-3, with 8 bases fitting TRBD1. The V gene's germline CDR1 is SGHDT and CDR2 YYEEEE. This CDR3 has 12 residues. The V segment lost 0 bases and the J segment 11 bases; nucleotides outside the gene matches: 2. CDR3 region: CASSLAGGGQYF. In nucleotides, the CDR3 is TGTGCCAGCAGCTTGGCAGGGGGCGGGCAGTATTTT.

The chain has TRBV6-5 and TRBJ2-7; no clear D. The length of the CDR3 is 12 residues. V lost 5 bases, J lost 3 bases, and 8 bases lay in between. Germline assignment: CDR1 MNHEY and CDR2 SVGAGI. The DNA of the CDR3 is TGTGCCAGCAGTACCGCCGGCTACGAGCAGTACTTC. Protein sequence: CASSTAGYEQYF.

V gene TRBV10-3 combines with J gene TRBJ1-5; D possibly corresponds to TRBD1 (5 bases). Germline CDR1 and CDR2: ENHRY and SYGVKD. V lost 0 bases and J 2 bases, leaving 14 bases between the germline ends. This CDR3 region has 17 residues. CDR3: CAISESRDWGGNQPQHF. CDR3 DNA sequence: TGTGCCATCAGTGAGTCCAGGGATTGGGGTGGCAATCAGCCCCAGCATTTT.